Following are 25 T cell receptor beta chains from one sample sequenced in a study of blood T cell repertoires in COVID-19. Produced via immunoSEQ multiplex PCR; TCRdb's table is partial and in-frame only. The data contain 120,000 or so clones, around 64% of them singletons. Sample: peripheral blood. Receptors originate from a human donor with acute or convalescent COVID-19. The donor label of this sample is uncertain.

The V call is TRBV7-2, the J call TRBJ1-2; 11 nucleotides agree with TRBD1. This CDR3 spans 15 amino acids. Germline CDR1 is SGHTA and CDR2 is FQGNSA. V lost 5 bases to trimming and J lost 3 bases; unmatched junction nucleotides: 5. CDR3 region: CASSKGQGADYGYTF. CDR3 bases: TGTGCCAGCAGCAAAGGACAGGGGGCTGACTATGGCTACACCTTC.

The V and J genes are TRBV7-8 and TRBJ1-5; unclear D gene. V was shortened by 2 bases and J by 5 bases, with 13 bases between the two germline ends. The germline V gene has CDR1 SGHVS and CDR2 FQNEAQ. The length of the CDR3 is 15 residues. This chain's CDR3 is CASSLSESPYQPQHF. In DNA, the CDR3 is TGTGCCAGCAGCTTATCCGAGTCTCCTTATCAGCCCCAGCATTTT.

The chain links TRBV6-5 to TRBJ1-5; weak D call: TRBD1 (6 bases). CDR1 is MNHEY and CDR2 is SVGAGI in the germline V gene. V lost 7 bases and J lost 3, with 13 bases in between. This CDR3 spans 14 amino acids. The CDR3 reads CASILGTFNQPQHF. As DNA, the CDR3 is TGTGCCAGCATCCTCGGGACATTCAATCAGCCCCAGCATTTT.

This clone is deemed medium-sized. V gene TRBV4-1 combines with J gene TRBJ2-3; a weak D match, TRBD2 (5 bases). Trimming stripped 1 base from V and 0 bases from J, with 11 bases between. The germline gives CDR1 MGHRA, CDR2 YSYEKL. The CDR3 spans 16 residues. The CDR3 nucleotides read TGCGCCAGCAGCCAAGGAAGGACTTCCAGCACAGATACGCAGTATTTT. Amino acids: CASSQGRTSSTDTQYF.

This clone was counted many times. This chain links TRBV29-1 with TRBJ1-1; the match to TRBD1 covers 7 bases. Germline V gene lookup returns CDR1 SQVTM and CDR2 ANQGSEA. This CDR3 has 12 amino acids. V shed 2 bases and J 7 bases; nucleotides not matched to a gene: 4. Here the CDR3 reads CSVELPGGEAFF. Here the CDR3 DNA reads TGCAGCGTTGAACTTCCAGGGGGTGAAGCTTTCTTT.

This clone was recorded only once. V usage is TRBV11-1 and J usage is TRBJ2-3; no definite D call. The CDR3 has 12 residues. The germline CDR1 and CDR2 sequences are SGHAT and FQDESV (reference sequence). Trimming removed 5 bases from V and 5 bases from J, with 8 bases in between. This CDR3 is CASSRQGDTQYF. The CDR3 bases are TGTGCCAGCAGCAGACAAGGAGATACGCAGTATTTT.

V is TRBV18 and J is TRBJ2-3, with D maybe TRBD1 (6 bases). The CDR3 is 16 amino acids. CDR1 and CDR2 (germline): KGHSH, LQKENI. V was trimmed by 3 bases and J by 0 bases, leaving 13 bases between them. CDR3 region: CASSPPMGASTDTQYF. CDR3 coding DNA: TGTGCCAGCTCACCCCCGATGGGGGCTAGCACAGATACGCAGTATTTT.

The sample holds a few counts of this clone. V usage is TRBV7-6 and J usage is TRBJ1-3; D not resolved. This CDR3 contains 14 residues. V was shortened by 5 bases and J by 0 bases, with 8 bases between the two germline ends. The germline gives CDR1 SGHVS, CDR2 FNYEAQ. The CDR3 sequence: CASSPQLSGNTIYF. The CDR3 DNA reads TGTGCCAGCAGCCCACAGCTCTCTGGAAACACCATATATTTT.

The rearrangement uses TRBV5-5 and TRBJ1-5; D uncertain. CDR3 length equals 15 residues. Between the trimmed V and J ends, which lost 0 bases and 2 bases, there was a span of 9 bases. Germline V CDR1 and CDR2: SGHKS, YYEKEE (reference sequence). The CDR3 here is CASSLGGSGNQPQHF. The CDR3 DNA is TGTGCCAGCAGCTTGGGAGGGTCCGGCAATCAGCCCCAGCATTTT. Based on the CDR3 plus reference TRBV5-5 and TRBJ1-5, the full variable domain is DAGVTQSPTHLIKTRGQQVTLRCSPISGHKSVSWYQQVLGQGPQFIFQYYEKEERGRGNFPDRFSARQFPNYSSELNVNALLLGDSALYLCASSLGGSGNQPQHFGDGTRLSIL.

The CDR3 is CASSENRGWTEAFF. In nucleotides, the CDR3 is TGTGCCAGCAGTGAAAACAGGGGGTGGACTGAAGCTTTCTTT. The chain couples TRBV6-1 to TRBJ1-1; TRBD1 matches 8 bases. CDR1 and CDR2 (germline): MNHNS, SASEGT. The CDR3 has 14 residues. Trimming removed 2 bases from V and 5 bases from J; junction bases left unmatched: 4.

This chain links TRBV12-3 or TRBV12-4 with TRBJ1-1, with D tentatively TRBD1 (5 bases). V was trimmed by 3 bases and J by 5 bases, leaving 10 bases between them. The CDR3 loop spans 13 amino acids. This CDR3 reads CASSFQGWTEAFF. CDR3 nucleotide sequence: TGTGCCAGCAGTTTTCAGGGTTGGACTGAAGCTTTCTTT.

This chain links TRBV11-2 with TRBJ1-6; a weak D match, TRBD1 (6 bases). Trimming stripped 5 bases from V and 10 bases from J, with 18 bases between. This CDR3 region has 15 residues. CDR1 and CDR2 from the germline V gene are SGHAT and FQNNGV. As DNA, the CDR3 is TGTGCCAGCAGCGAATTAAACAGGGTAGACTCACCCCTCCACTTT. Its protein is CASSELNRVDSPLHF.

The chain links TRBV5-4 to TRBJ1-1, with a tentative D call TRBD1 (5 bases). Between the trimmed V and J ends, which lost 1 base and 7 bases, there was a span of 14 bases. This CDR3 has 14 amino acids. Germline CDR1 reads SGHNT; CDR2 reads YYREEE (reference sequence). The CDR3 here is CASSLLGGSGEAFF. CDR3 in DNA: TGTGCCAGCAGCTTGTTGGGGGGATCGGGTGAAGCTTTCTTT.

This chain links TRBV10-3 with TRBJ2-1; tentatively, D is TRBD2 (5 bases). V was trimmed by 6 bases and J by 4 bases, leaving 10 bases between them. Germline loops: CDR1 ENHRY, CDR2 SYGVKD. This CDR3 contains 13 residues. CDR3 sequence: CAIRAGPYNEQFF. The DNA for the CDR3 is TGTGCCATCAGGGCGGGCCCTTACAATGAGCAGTTCTTC.

The V gene is TRBV5-5, the J gene TRBJ1-3, with TRBD1 matching over 7 bases. V lost 3 bases to trimming and J lost 8 bases; unmatched junction nucleotides: 14. Germline V lookup: CDR1 SGHKS, CDR2 YYEKEE (reference sequence). The CDR3 is made up of 16 amino acids. CDR3 sequence: CASSSDRHPFRDTIYF. The CDR3 DNA sequence: TGTGCCAGCAGCTCGGACAGGCACCCTTTTAGGGACACCATATATTTT.

This chain connects TRBV5-1 to TRBJ1-2; D is ambiguous. V was trimmed by 0 bases and J by 7 bases, leaving 7 bases between them. Germline CDR1 is SGHRS and CDR2 is YFSETQ. This CDR3 contains 12 residues. The CDR3 DNA is TGCGCCAGCAGCTTGGATTTCTCTGGCTACACCTTC. It codes for CASSLDFSGYTF.

This clone has more than one count but fewer than ten. This chain joins TRBV7-9 and TRBJ2-3; D unclear. This CDR3 is built from 14 residues. Trimming stripped 1 base from V and 2 bases from J, with 7 bases between. CDR1 is SEHNR, CDR2 FQNEAQ, per germline (reference sequence). The CDR3, as DNA: TGTGCCAGCAGCTTAGTACAGTTCACAGATACGCAGTATTTT. Amino acid sequence: CASSLVQFTDTQYF. Variable domain in full (rest from reference TRBV7-9 and TRBJ2-3): DTGVSQNPRHKITKRGQNVTFRCDPISEHNRLYWYRQTLGQGPEFLTYFQNEAQLEKSRLLSDRFSAERPKGSFSTLEIQRTEQGDSAMYLCASSLVQFTDTQYFGPGTRLTVL.

This chain links TRBV5-8 with TRBJ1-5; TRBD1 matches 8 bases. The CDR3 contains 16 residues. In germline, CDR1 is SGHTS, CDR2 YDEGEE. The V segment lost 0 bases and the J segment 6 bases; nucleotides outside the gene matches: 8. CDR3 nucleotide sequence: TGTGCCAGCAGCTTGGCTCTCAGGGGGCACGGTCAGCCCCAGCATTTT. Translation: CASSLALRGHGQPQHF.

V is TRBV2 and J is TRBJ1-5; TRBD1 might be the D (5 bases). Germline-derived CDR1 and CDR2 are SNHLY and FYNNEI. Trimming removed 6 bases at V and 0 bases at J, with 12 bases between. The CDR3 has 15 amino acids. The CDR3 nucleotides read TGTGCCAGCAGGAAACAGGATATTAGCAATCAGCCCCAGCATTTT. Protein sequence: CASRKQDISNQPQHF.

The J gene is TRBJ2-3, the V gene TRBV4-1, with a weak D call TRBD1 (5 bases). Trimming pared 1 base from V and 2 bases from J, leaving 10 bases between. Germline V gene sequence: CDR1 MGHRA, CDR2 YSYEKL. The CDR3 is 15 amino acids. CDR3 bases: TGCGCCAGCAGCCAAGGTAGACAGTACACAGATACGCAGTATTTT. As protein: CASSQGRQYTDTQYF.

This clone was recorded only once. The chain employs TRBV2 and TRBJ1-1; D is unresolved. V lost 3 bases, J lost 1 base, and 9 bases lay in between. CDR1 and CDR2 from the germline V gene are SNHLY and FYNNEI. This CDR3 has 14 residues. This CDR3 is CASSEMGQNTEAFF. Here the CDR3 DNA reads TGTGCCAGCAGTGAGATGGGCCAGAACACTGAAGCTTTCTTT.

The chain employs TRBV7-2 and TRBJ1-4; D possibly corresponds to TRBD1 (6 bases). Germline V lookup: CDR1 SGHTA, CDR2 FQGNSA. CDR3 length: 14 residues. V was clipped by 3 bases and J by 5 bases, with 10 bases between them. The DNA for the CDR3 is TGTGCCAGCAGCTTCAGGGGTTGGAATGAAAAACTGTTTTTT. Translated: CASSFRGWNEKLFF.

This clone came up a few times. The gene calls are TRBV9 and TRBJ2-3; TRBD2 aligns across 8 bases. The CDR3 totals 17 residues. V trimming: 0 bases; J trimming: 5 bases; junction bases outside the gene matches: 11. Germline loops: CDR1 SGDLS, CDR2 YYNGEE. CDR3 sequence (DNA): TGTGCCAGCAGCGTAGCTGGTAATCTAGCGGGTCGAGATACGCAGTATTTT. Translated, it gives CASSVAGNLAGRDTQYF.

V and J are TRBV18 and TRBJ1-3; 7 nucleotides align to TRBD1. Losses at the gene ends were 1 base for V and 1 base for J; bases not matched to a gene: 1. Germline V gene sequence: CDR1 KGHSH, CDR2 LQKENI. This CDR3 comprises 15 residues. Written as DNA, the CDR3 is TGTGCCAGCTCACCACAGACAGGGTCTGGAAACACCATATATTTT. It translates to CASSPQTGSGNTIYF.

This clone was recorded once. The CDR3 protein is CASSKSEGWRVNEKLFF. DNA of the CDR3: TGCGCCAGCAGCAAAAGTGAGGGCTGGCGAGTTAATGAAAAACTGTTTTTT. The V and J genes are TRBV5-1 and TRBJ1-4; no clear D gene. Trimming shortened V by 4 bases and J by 4 bases, and 20 bases separated the two germline ends. Germline V gives CDR1 SGHRS, CDR2 YFSETQ. The CDR3 runs 17 residues.